This T cell receptor beta chain was found in a study of CDR3 diversity in severe acne. Regarding this clonotype: A junction boundary mismatches the germline segment, possibly from a read error.

TCRdb called the PCR reads again in MiXCR, with one record for every CDR3 protein. Of over 90,000 distinct CDR3 sequences listed, about half were seen once; the top ten hold roughly an eighth. Germline CDR1 reads SGHDT; CDR2 reads YYEEEE. This CDR3 has 14 amino acids. The sequence came from a male donor with acne. Sequencing used blood. This chain uses TRBV5-6 with TRBJ1-4, with 7 bases matching TRBD1. CDR3: CASSLRDSLEKLFF. The CDR3, as DNA: TGTGCCAGCAGCTTGCGGGACAGCCTTGAAAAACTGTTCTTT.